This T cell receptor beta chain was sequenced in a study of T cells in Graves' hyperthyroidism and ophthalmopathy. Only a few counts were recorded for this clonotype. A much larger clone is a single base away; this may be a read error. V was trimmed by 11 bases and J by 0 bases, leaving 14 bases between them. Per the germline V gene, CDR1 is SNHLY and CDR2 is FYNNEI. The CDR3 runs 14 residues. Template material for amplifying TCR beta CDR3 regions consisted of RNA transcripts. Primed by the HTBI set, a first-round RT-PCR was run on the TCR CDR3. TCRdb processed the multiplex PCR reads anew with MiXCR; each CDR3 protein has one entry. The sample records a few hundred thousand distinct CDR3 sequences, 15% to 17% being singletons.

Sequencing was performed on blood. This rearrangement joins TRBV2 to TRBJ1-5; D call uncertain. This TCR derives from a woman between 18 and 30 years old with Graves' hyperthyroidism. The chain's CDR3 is CARAYDYSNQPQHF. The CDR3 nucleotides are TGTGCCCGCGCTTACGATTATAGCAATCAGCCCCAGCATTTT.